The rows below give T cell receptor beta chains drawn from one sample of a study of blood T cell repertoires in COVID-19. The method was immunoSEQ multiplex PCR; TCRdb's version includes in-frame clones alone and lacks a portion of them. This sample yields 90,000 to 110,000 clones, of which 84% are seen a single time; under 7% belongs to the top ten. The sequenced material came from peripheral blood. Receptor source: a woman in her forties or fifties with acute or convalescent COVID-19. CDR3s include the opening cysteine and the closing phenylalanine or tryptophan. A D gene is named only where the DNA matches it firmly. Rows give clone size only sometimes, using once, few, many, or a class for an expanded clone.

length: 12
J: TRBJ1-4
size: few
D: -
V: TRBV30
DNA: TGTGCCTGGACAGGGGTTAATGAAAAACTGTTTTTT
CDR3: CAWTGVNEKLFF

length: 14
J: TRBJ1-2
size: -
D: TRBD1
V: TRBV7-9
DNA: TGTGCCAGCAGCTGGTCCGACAGGGACTATGGCTACACCTTC
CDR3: CASSWSDRDYGYTF

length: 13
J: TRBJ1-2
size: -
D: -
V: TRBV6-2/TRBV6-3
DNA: TGTGCCAGCAGTTATGGGGGAGGCTATGGCTACACCTTC
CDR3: CASSYGGGYGYTF

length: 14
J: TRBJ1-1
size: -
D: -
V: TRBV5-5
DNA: TGTGCCAGCAGCACACAGTCTTTTAACACTGAAGCTTTCTTT
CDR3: CASSTQSFNTEAFF

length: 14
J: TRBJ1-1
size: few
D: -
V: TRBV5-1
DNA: TGCGCCAGCAGCTTGGTTCGGGGGAACACTGAAGCTTTCTTT
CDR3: CASSLVRGNTEAFF

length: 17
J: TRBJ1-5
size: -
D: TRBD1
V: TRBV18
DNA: TGTGCCAGCTCACGACAGGGAGTTGGAGGTAGCAATCAGCCCCAGCATTTT
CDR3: CASSRQGVGGSNQPQHF

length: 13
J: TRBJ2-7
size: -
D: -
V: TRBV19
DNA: TGTGCCAGTAGTAAAAGCTATTCCTACGAGCAGTACTTC
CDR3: CASSKSYSYEQYF

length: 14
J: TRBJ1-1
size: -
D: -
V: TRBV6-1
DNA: TGTGCCAGCAGTGAACGGGGAAGAGGGCTTGAAGCTTTCTTT
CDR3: CASSERGRGLEAFF

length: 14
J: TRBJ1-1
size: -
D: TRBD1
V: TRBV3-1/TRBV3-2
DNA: TGTGCCAGCAGCCATTTGGGACAGGGAACTGAAGCTTTCTTT
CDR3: CASSHLGQGTEAFF

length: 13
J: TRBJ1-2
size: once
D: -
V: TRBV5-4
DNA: TGTGCCAGCAGCTTTAGAGGGAGTTTCGGCTACACCTTC
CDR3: CASSFRGSFGYTF

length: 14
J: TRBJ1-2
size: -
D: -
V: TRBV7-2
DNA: TGTGCCAGCAGCTTAGATTGGGGGCCCTATGGCTACACCTTC
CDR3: CASSLDWGPYGYTF

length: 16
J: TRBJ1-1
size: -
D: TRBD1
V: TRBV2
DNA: TGTGCCAGCAGGGCCGGGACAGGGCTGGGGAACACTGAAGCTTTCTTT
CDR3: CASRAGTGLGNTEAFF

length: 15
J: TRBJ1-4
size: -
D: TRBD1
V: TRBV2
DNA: TGTGCCAGCAAGGGACAGGGCTTACCTAATGAAAAACTGTTTTTT
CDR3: CASKGQGLPNEKLFF

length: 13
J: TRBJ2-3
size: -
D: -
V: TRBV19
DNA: TGTGCCAGTAGTATGGAGGGGTCAGATACGCAGTATTTT
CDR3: CASSMEGSDTQYF

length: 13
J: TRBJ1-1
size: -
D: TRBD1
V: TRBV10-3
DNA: TGTGCCGGGCGACAGGGGGAATTCAGCATGGCTTTCTTT
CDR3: CAGRQGEFSMAFF

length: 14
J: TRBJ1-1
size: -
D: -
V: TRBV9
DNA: TGTGCCAGCAGCGCGGGAATGGGGGGTACTGAAGCTTTCTTT
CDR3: CASSAGMGGTEAFF

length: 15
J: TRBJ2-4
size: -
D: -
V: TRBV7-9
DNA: TGTGCCAGCAGCTCACGCCCGGTAGGGCAGGGCATTCAGTACTTC
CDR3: CASSSRPVGQGIQYF

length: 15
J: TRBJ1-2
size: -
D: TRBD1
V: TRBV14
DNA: TGTGCCAGCAGCCAACTGACAGGGTGGGACTATGGCTACACCTTC
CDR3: CASSQLTGWDYGYTF

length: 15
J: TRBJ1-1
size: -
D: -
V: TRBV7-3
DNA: TGTGCCAGCAGCTACCTGACATTGTTAAACACTGAAGCTTTCTTT
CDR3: CASSYLTLLNTEAFF

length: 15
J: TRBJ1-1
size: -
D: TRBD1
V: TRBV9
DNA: TGTGCCAGCAGCCCCAGACAGGGAAAGAACACTGAAGCTTTCTTT
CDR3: CASSPRQGKNTEAFF

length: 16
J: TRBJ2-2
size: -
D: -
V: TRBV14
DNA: TGTGCCAGCAGCCCCCTACGGGGCAGGGGCACCGGGGAGCTGTTTTTT
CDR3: CASSPLRGRGTGELFF

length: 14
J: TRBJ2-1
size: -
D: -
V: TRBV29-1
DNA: TGCAGCGTTGAATTACAGCACGTCTACAATGAGCAGTTCTTC
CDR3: CSVELQHVYNEQFF

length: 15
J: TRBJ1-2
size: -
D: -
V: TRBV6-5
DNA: TGTGCCAGCAGCACCGCGAGGGGGTCCAACTATGGCTACACCTTC
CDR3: CASSTARGSNYGYTF

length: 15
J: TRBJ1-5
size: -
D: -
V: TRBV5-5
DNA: TGTGCCAGCAGCTTTGGGGTGGCCAGGGATCAGCCCCAGCATTTT
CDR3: CASSFGVARDQPQHF

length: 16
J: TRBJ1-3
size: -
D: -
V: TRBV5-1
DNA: TGCGCCAGCAGCTTGGACAGGGCTTACTCTGGAAACACCATATATTTT
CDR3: CASSLDRAYSGNTIYF

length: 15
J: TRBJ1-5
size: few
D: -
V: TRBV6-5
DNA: TGTGCCAGCAGTTCCTTACAGGGAAGCAATCAGCCCCAGCATTTT
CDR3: CASSSLQGSNQPQHF

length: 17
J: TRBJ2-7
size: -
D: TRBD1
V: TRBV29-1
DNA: TGCAGCGTTGATTGTTTCAGAAATAGGGGGACAGACTACGAGCAGTACTTC
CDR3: CSVDCFRNRGTDYEQYF

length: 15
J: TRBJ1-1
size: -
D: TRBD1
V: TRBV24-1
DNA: TGTGCCACCAGTGATGGGGGAGCAGGGGGTAAAGGGGCTTTCTTT
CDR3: CATSDGGAGGKGAFF

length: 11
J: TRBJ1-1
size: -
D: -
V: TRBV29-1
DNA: TGCAGCGGCTCCACAGGGTCGGGCGCTTTCTTT
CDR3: CSGSTGSGAFF

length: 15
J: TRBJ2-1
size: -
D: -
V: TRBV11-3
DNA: TGTGCCAGCAGCTTAGGCGGGAACCCCTACAATGAGCAGTTCTTC
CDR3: CASSLGGNPYNEQFF

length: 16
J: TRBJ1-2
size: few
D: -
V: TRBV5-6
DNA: TGTGCCAGCAGCTTGGCCGGCCAGAACTACGCCTATGGCTACACCTTC
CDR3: CASSLAGQNYAYGYTF

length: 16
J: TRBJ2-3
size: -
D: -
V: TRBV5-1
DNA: TGCGCCAGCAGCTTGGGGTTGGGGAGAGGCCCAGATACGCAGTATTTT
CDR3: CASSLGLGRGPDTQYF

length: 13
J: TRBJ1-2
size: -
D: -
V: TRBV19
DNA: TGTGCCAGTAGTATAGGGACAGACTATGGCTACACCTTC
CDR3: CASSIGTDYGYTF

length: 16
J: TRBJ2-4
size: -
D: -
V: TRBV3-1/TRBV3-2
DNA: TGTGCCAGCAGCCAAAATATGGGCCTAGCCAAAAACATTCAGTACTTC
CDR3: CASSQNMGLAKNIQYF

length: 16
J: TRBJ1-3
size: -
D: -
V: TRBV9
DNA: TGTGCCAGCAGCGTAGCCCTACAGGGTTCGGGAAACACCATATATTTT
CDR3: CASSVALQGSGNTIYF

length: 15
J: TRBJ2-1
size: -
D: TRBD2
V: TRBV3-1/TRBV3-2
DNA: TGTGCCAGCAGCCGGCGAGCGGGGGGGTACAATGAGCAGTTCTTC
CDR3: CASSRRAGGYNEQFF